Following are 12 T cell receptor beta chains from one sample sequenced in a study of memory CD8 T cells in hepatitis C reinfection. Generated by immunoSEQ multiplex PCR, the TCRdb table keeps only in-frame clones and is missing some. The data show 40,000 to 60,000 clones, roughly 91% seen once. Time point given: pre-reinfection, 55 to 20 weeks before reinfection detection. No in vitro expansion preceded TCR sequencing of the sorted cells. The sample was naive CD8+ T cells sorted from blood. Source of these receptors: a man aged 18 to 29 with hepatitis C virus infection.

Points on this clone: An end of the junction differs from the germline gene, which may be a read error. J is TRBJ2-3 and V is TRBV7-6, with D perhaps matching TRBD1 (6 bases). The CDR3 sequence is 14 residues long. Germline V gene sequence: CDR1 SGHVS, CDR2 FNYEAQ. The DNA of the CDR3 is TGTACCAGCAGCTTAGTCCAGGGGCCAGATACGCAGTATTTT. Amino acids: CTSSLVQGPDTQYF. Full variable domain (outside the CDR3, taken from reference TRBV7-6 and TRBJ2-3): GAGVSQSPRYKVTKRGQDVALRCDPISGHVSLYWYRQALGQGPEFLTYFNYEAQQDKSGLPNDRFSAERPEGSISTLTIQRTEQRDSAMYRCTSSLVQGPDTQYFGPGTRLTVL.

The V gene is TRBV19, the J gene TRBJ2-3, with a tentative D call TRBD1 (6 bases). Germline V CDR1 and CDR2: LNHDA, SQIVND (reference sequence). The ends were cut back, 0 bases at V and 9 bases at J, with 13 bases in the middle. The CDR3 covers 14 residues. The CDR3 protein is CASSIDLRQGTQYF. The CDR3 DNA reads as TGTGCCAGTAGTATAGATCTAAGGCAGGGGACGCAGTATTTT.

CDR3 residues: CASSPPARRQAEQFF. For the CDR3, the DNA is TGTGCCAGCAGCCCCCCGGCACGCAGGCAGGCTGAGCAGTTCTTC. V usage is TRBV4-2 and J usage is TRBJ2-1; D ambiguous. The germline V and J ends were trimmed by 4 bases and 9 bases, with 19 bases remaining between them. Germline V gene lookup returns CDR1 LGHNA and CDR2 YNFKEQ. This CDR3 comprises 15 residues.

This sequence joins TRBV28 and TRBJ2-3; unclear D gene. Trimming stripped 3 bases from V and 6 bases from J, with 16 bases between. CDR1 MDHEN and CDR2 SYDVKM come from the germline V gene. CDR3 length: 15 residues. CDR3 residues: CASSLAGSPLDTQYF. The CDR3 coding sequence is TGTGCCAGCAGTTTGGCAGGAAGCCCATTGGATACGCAGTATTTT.

The chain combines TRBV6-5 with TRBJ1-6; the D is unclear. V lost 2 bases and J 10 bases, leaving 12 bases between the germline ends. The CDR3 has 14 amino acids. The germline gives CDR1 MNHEY, CDR2 SVGAGI. The CDR3 bases are TGTGCCAGCAGTTACAACGGGGTTCGGTCACCCCTCCACTTT. Its protein product is CASSYNGVRSPLHF.

This clone was seen a few times. The rearrangement joins TRBV4-1 to TRBJ1-1; D is unresolved. The CDR3 is 16 residues long. The V gene lost 0 bases and the J gene lost 1 base, with 12 bases spanning the gap. Germline V gene sequence: CDR1 MGHRA, CDR2 YSYEKL. This CDR3 is CASSQDPTASNTEAFF. In DNA, the CDR3 is TGCGCCAGCAGCCAAGACCCCACAGCTTCGAACACTGAAGCTTTCTTT.

V usage is TRBV6-5 and J usage is TRBJ2-1; TRBD1 agrees at 10 bases. There are 15 residues in the CDR3. V shed 5 bases, J shed 5 bases, and the junction held 6 bases outside the gene matches. CDR1 is MNHEY, CDR2 SVGAGI, per germline. The CDR3 bases are TGTGCCAGCAGTCTCCGGGACAGGGGAAACAATGAGCAGTTCTTC. This gives the protein CASSLRDRGNNEQFF.

With regard to this clone: This specimen includes other DNA sequences encoding the same CDR3. This chain joins TRBV27 and TRBJ2-7; 12 nucleotides line up with TRBD2. The CDR3 is made up of 14 amino acids. Looked up from germline, CDR1 is MNHEY and CDR2 is SMNVEV (reference sequence). Losses at the gene ends were 5 bases for V and 3 bases for J; bases not matched to a gene: 2. CDR3 protein: CASSPTSGSYEQYF. CDR3 DNA: TGTGCCAGCAGTCCGACTAGCGGGAGCTACGAGCAGTACTTC.

This chain connects TRBV25-1 to TRBJ2-7; a weak D match, TRBD1 (5 bases). CDR1 MGHDK and CDR2 SYGVNS come from the germline V gene. Trimming took 3 bases from V and 4 from J, leaving 13 bases between them. CDR3 length: 14 residues. The CDR3 sequence: CASSDQGRYYEQYF. The CDR3 DNA follows: TGTGCCAGCAGTGATCAGGGCCGTTATTACGAGCAGTACTTC.

The chain links TRBV4-1 to TRBJ2-5; TRBD2 aligns across 8 bases. The CDR3 is 14 residues long. V shed 3 bases and J 4 bases; nucleotides not matched to a gene: 4. Looked up from germline, CDR1 is MGHRA and CDR2 is YSYEKL. The CDR3 DNA is TGCGCCAGCAGCCACGGACTAGCTCGAGAGACCCAGTACTTC. Translating gives CASSHGLARETQYF.

The CDR3 DNA follows: TGCGCCAGCAGCCAAGGACCAGGGGTCTACAATGAGCAGTTCTTC. Translating it yields CASSQGPGVYNEQFF. The genes are TRBV4-1 and TRBJ2-1, with D perhaps matching TRBD1 (6 bases). The V end lost 1 base, the J end lost 3 bases, and 10 bases lay between the germline ends. The germline CDR1 and CDR2 sequences are MGHRA and YSYEKL. This CDR3 is 15 amino acids long.

V gene TRBV27 combines with J gene TRBJ2-3; D gene ambiguous. The CDR3 loop spans 13 amino acids. Germline CDR1 MNHEY, CDR2 SMNVEV (reference sequence). The V and J ends lost 2 bases and 4 bases respectively, with 7 bases between them. CDR3: CASSLQTADTQYF. CDR3 sequence (DNA): TGTGCCAGCAGTTTACAGACTGCAGATACGCAGTATTTT.